One sample yielded the 26 T cell receptor beta chains listed below, sequenced in a study of blood T cell repertoires in COVID-19. The assay was immunoSEQ multiplex PCR, and TCRdb's table has in-frame clones only and misses some. Of roughly 39,000 clones in the sample, over 75% were seen once. Sequenced sample: peripheral blood. The receptors stem from a human donor in a cohort sampled during active COVID-19.

The genes are TRBV6-5 and TRBJ1-4; TRBD1 might be the D (6 bases). Germline V gene data show CDR1 as MNHEY and CDR2 as SVGAGI. V was clipped by 6 bases and J by 6 bases, with 14 bases between them. The CDR3 has 14 amino acids. The CDR3: CASSITGKDEKLFF. The CDR3 DNA reads TGTGCCAGCAGCATCACAGGGAAGGATGAAAAACTGTTTTTT.

This chain joins TRBV19 and TRBJ1-5; 7 bases fit TRBD1. The ends lost 5 bases at V and 4 bases at J; junction bases unmatched: 8. The germline CDR1 and CDR2 sequences are LNHDA and SQIVND (reference sequence). The CDR3 is 15 amino acids. CDR3 loop: CASSVRHRGNQPQHF. The CDR3, as DNA: TGTGCCAGTAGTGTGAGGCACAGGGGAAATCAGCCCCAGCATTTT. The variable domain in full, with the rest retrieved from reference TRBV19 and TRBJ1-5, is DGGITQSPKYLFRKEGQNVTLSCEQNLNHDAMYWYRQDPGQGLRLIYYSQIVNDFQKGDIAEGYSVSREKKESFPLTVTSAQKNPTAFYLCASSVRHRGNQPQHFGDGTRLSIL.

Only one count was recorded for this clone. The germline gene is not matched at one end of the junction; a read error may be the cause. The CDR3 reads CASSIGGPTPLCF. The CDR3 bases are TGTGCCAGCAGTATTGGAGGCCCCACCCCATTATGCTTT. The chain carries TRBV7-2 and TRBJ1-5; D ambiguous. The CDR3 spans 13 residues. Germline assignment: CDR1 SGHTA and CDR2 FQGNSA. Full variable domain (rest looked up from reference TRBV7-2 and TRBJ1-5): GAGVSQSPSNKVTEKGKDVELRCDPISGHTALYWYRQSLGQGLEFLIYFQGNSAPDKSGLPSDRFSAERTGGSVSTLTIQRTQQEDSAVYLCASSIGGPTPLCFGDGTRLSIL.

J is TRBJ2-3 and V is TRBV6-5; D unclear. CDR1 and CDR2 (germline): MNHEY, SVGAGI. The V and J ends lost 6 bases and 5 bases respectively, with 9 bases between them. The CDR3 runs to 12 residues. Here the CDR3 reads CASRSSGDTQYF. The CDR3 DNA sequence: TGTGCCAGCAGGTCCTCGGGAGATACGCAGTATTTT.

This clone was seen only once. The gene calls are TRBV2 and TRBJ2-1; D may be TRBD2 (5 bases). The CDR3 runs to 16 residues. Trimming took off 2 bases at V and 1 base at J, with 12 bases between the two ends. Germline-derived CDR1 and CDR2 are SNHLY and FYNNEI. In DNA form, the CDR3 reads TGTGCCAGCAGTGAATGGGCTAGCCTATCCTACAATGAGCAGTTCTTC. Its translation is CASSEWASLSYNEQFF.

This chain uses TRBV24-1 with TRBJ2-1; 10 nucleotides match TRBD1. With V trimmed by 9 bases and J by 3 bases, 7 bases remained unmatched. CDR3 length equals 15 residues. Per germline, CDR1 KGHDR and CDR2 SFDVKD. The CDR3 region is CATGPGTGDYNEQFF. CDR3 nucleotide sequence: TGTGCCACCGGTCCCGGGACAGGGGACTACAATGAGCAGTTCTTC.

The chain couples TRBV6-6 to TRBJ1-2; the D is unclear. The V gene lost 6 bases and the J gene lost 4 bases, with 6 bases spanning the gap. Germline V gene data show CDR1 as MNHNY and CDR2 as SVGAGI (reference sequence). The CDR3 extends over 11 amino acids. CDR3 bases: TGTGCCAGCAGCATGAGCTATGGCTACACCTTC. As protein: CASSMSYGYTF.

This chain uses TRBV6-5 with TRBJ2-2; 8 bases are shared with TRBD2. The V and J ends lost 6 bases and 6 bases, in that order; junction bases with no gene match: 6. This CDR3 spans 14 amino acids. Germline V gene data show CDR1 as MNHEY and CDR2 as SVGAGI. Here the CDR3 reads CASRPPGGAGELFF. DNA of the CDR3: TGTGCCAGCAGGCCCCCGGGGGGGGCCGGGGAGCTGTTTTTT.

The chain employs TRBV15 and TRBJ1-2; the D is unclear. V lost 0 bases to trimming and J lost 8 bases, with 16 bases between them. The CDR3 loop spans 15 amino acids. Germline V gene data show CDR1 as LNHNV and CDR2 as YYDKDF (reference sequence). The CDR3 loop reads CATSRDPLAGGGYTF. DNA of the CDR3: TGTGCCACCAGCAGAGATCCCTTAGCGGGAGGAGGCTACACCTTC.

This sequence joins TRBV6-5 and TRBJ1-2; the match to TRBD1 covers 12 bases. Per the germline V gene, CDR1 is MNHEY and CDR2 is SVGAGI. The CDR3 contains 14 residues. Losses at the gene ends were 6 bases for V and 7 bases for J; bases not matched to a gene: 6. The CDR3 DNA follows: TGTGCCAGCAGGCCCGGGACAGGGGGCTTTGGCTACACCTTC. The encoded protein is CASRPGTGGFGYTF.

The CDR3 bases are TGTGCCAGCAGTTCTCCAGGGGCCTCTGGGGCCAACGTCCTGACTTTC. Translation: CASSSPGASGANVLTF. V is TRBV28 and J is TRBJ2-6; D is possibly TRBD1 (6 bases). V was clipped by 4 bases and J by 0 bases, with 10 bases between them. CDR1 and CDR2 from the germline V gene are MDHEN and SYDVKM. The CDR3 has 16 residues. The variable domain in full, completed from reference TRBV28 and TRBJ2-6, reads DVKVTQSSRYLVKRTGEKVFLECVQDMDHENMFWYRQDPGLGLRLIYFSYDVKMKEKGDIPEGYSVSREKKERFSLILESASTNQTSMYLCASSSPGASGANVLTFGAGSRLTVL.

The chain joins TRBV7-9 to TRBJ2-7; weak D call: TRBD1 (5 bases). Germline V gene data show CDR1 as SEHNR and CDR2 as FQNEAQ (reference sequence). This CDR3 contains 13 residues. V gave up 4 bases and J gave up 0 bases, with 7 bases separating them. The DNA of the CDR3 is TGTGCCAGCAGCTGGGGCACCTCCTACGAGCAGTACTTC. Encoded protein: CASSWGTSYEQYF.

The chain uses TRBV7-2 and TRBJ2-5; TRBD2 is a possible D gene (7 bases). CDR3 size: 16 residues. The V end was cut by 1 base, the J end by 7 bases, with 19 bases between. Germline CDR1 reads SGHTA; CDR2 reads FQGNSA. The CDR3 reads CASSLEGGHIAGTQYF. CDR3 in DNA: TGTGCCAGCAGCTTAGAGGGGGGGCATATCGCGGGGACCCAGTACTTC. The full variable domain, its missing parts supplied by reference TRBV7-2 and TRBJ2-5, is GAGVSQSPSNKVTEKGKDVELRCDPISGHTALYWYRQSLGQGLEFLIYFQGNSAPDKSGLPSDRFSAERTGGSVSTLTIQRTQQEDSAVYLCASSLEGGHIAGTQYFGPGTRLLVL.

The chain uses TRBV3-1 (or the pseudogene TRBV3-2) and TRBJ2-3, with 7 positions matching TRBD1. Germline CDR1 is LGHDT and CDR2 is YNNKEL (reference sequence). This CDR3 has 15 residues. V was pared by 4 bases and J by 4 bases, with 8 bases of the junction left unmatched. For the CDR3, the DNA is TGTGCCAGCAGCCGGTTGGTGAGGGGGCCAGATACGCAGTATTTT. It yields the protein CASSRLVRGPDTQYF.

The chain recombines TRBV10-3 with TRBJ2-3; 9 bases match TRBD2. Germline loops: CDR1 ENHRY, CDR2 SYGVKD. The CDR3 loop spans 14 amino acids. With 6 bases clipped from V and 1 base from J, the junction kept 2 bases outside the gene matches. The CDR3 region is CAIRGGGGTDTQYF. The CDR3 DNA reads as TGTGCCATCAGGGGCGGGGGGGGCACAGATACGCAGTATTTT.

This chain joins TRBV7-2 and TRBJ1-2, with 7 bases that match TRBD1. The CDR3 length is 16 residues. V lost 5 bases to trimming and J lost 4 bases; unmatched junction nucleotides: 13. The germline V gene encodes CDR1 SGHTA and CDR2 FQGNSA. The CDR3 coding sequence is TGTGCCAGCAGCATCCAGGGACAGACTTACTCCTATGGCTACACCTTC. This encodes CASSIQGQTYSYGYTF.

V is TRBV6-5 and J is TRBJ1-2, with TRBD1 matching over 8 bases. Germline V gene sequence: CDR1 MNHEY, CDR2 SVGAGI. The CDR3 runs to 16 residues. After removal of 4 bases from V and 4 bases from J, the junction contained 11 bases not matched to a gene. The CDR3 is CASSLNQGAAVYGYTF. The CDR3 DNA follows: TGTGCCAGCAGTTTAAACCAGGGGGCGGCGGTCTATGGCTACACCTTC.

The chain joins TRBV2 to TRBJ2-7; D is uncertain. V was clipped by 5 bases and J by 6 bases, with 14 bases between them. This CDR3 is built from 13 residues. Germline-derived CDR1 and CDR2 are SNHLY and FYNNEI. CDR3 in amino acids: CASSPAGLAEQYF. CDR3 in DNA: TGTGCCAGCAGTCCCGCAGGTTTGGCCGAGCAGTACTTC.

This clone was observed a single time. The V gene is TRBV30, the J gene TRBJ1-5, with a weak D call TRBD1 (6 bases). Germline-derived CDR1 and CDR2 are GTSNPN and SVGIG (reference sequence). The V end was cut by 3 bases, the J end by 3 bases, with 12 bases between. This CDR3 contains 14 residues. CDR3 in DNA: TGTGCCTGGAGAGACAGGACCTTCAATCAGCCCCAGCATTTT. Translation: CAWRDRTFNQPQHF.

This clone was counted a few times. V and J are TRBV27 and TRBJ2-7; TRBD1 might be the D (6 bases). In germline, CDR1 is MNHEY, CDR2 SMNVEV (reference sequence). The CDR3 has 14 amino acids. V was shortened by 1 base and J by 3 bases, with 10 bases between the two germline ends. The DNA for the CDR3 is TGTGCCAGCAGTTTATTGACAGGTAGCTACGAGCAGTACTTC. Translating gives CASSLLTGSYEQYF.

This rearrangement joins TRBV3-1 (or the pseudogene TRBV3-2) to TRBJ2-3, with TRBD1 matching 9 bases. CDR1 and CDR2 (germline): LGHDT, YNNKEL (reference sequence). V dropped 6 bases and J dropped 5; count of bases not matched to a gene: 9. The CDR3 spans 15 residues. The DNA of the CDR3 is TGTGCCAGCAGTTCTCGGACAGGGGATGTAGATACGCAGTATTTT. Residues: CASSSRTGDVDTQYF.

The chain links TRBV11-2 to TRBJ2-1; the D gene is possibly TRBD2 (5 bases). Trimming removed 8 bases at V and 0 bases at J, with 14 bases between. There are 15 residues in the CDR3. Per the germline V gene, CDR1 is SGHAT and CDR2 is FQNNGV. The CDR3 DNA reads TGTGCCAGCGAGAAACTAGAATTCTCCTACAATGAGCAGTTCTTC. This sequence encodes CASEKLEFSYNEQFF.

V is TRBV11-2 and J is TRBJ2-7, with D possibly matching TRBD1 (5 bases). Germline V CDR1 and CDR2: SGHAT, FQNNGV. CDR3 size: 13 residues. Trimming pared 5 bases from V and 2 bases from J, leaving 10 bases between. CDR3 region: CASSPLRAYEQYF. In DNA form, the CDR3 reads TGTGCCAGCAGCCCGCTCAGGGCCTACGAGCAGTACTTC.

The chain employs TRBV19 and TRBJ1-3; TRBD1 might be the D (5 bases). This CDR3 is 16 amino acids long. CDR1 and CDR2 (germline): LNHDA, SQIVND (reference sequence). V lost 7 bases, J lost 3 bases, and 19 bases lay in between. CDR3 protein: CASTNEGADHGNTIYF. In DNA form, the CDR3 reads TGTGCCAGTACCAACGAAGGGGCAGACCATGGAAACACCATATATTTT. Looking up the rest from reference TRBV19 and TRBJ1-3 gives the full variable domain: DGGITQSPKYLFRKEGQNVTLSCEQNLNHDAMYWYRQDPGQGLRLIYYSQIVNDFQKGDIAEGYSVSREKKESFPLTVTSAQKNPTAFYLCASTNEGADHGNTIYFGEGSWLTVV.

This clone appeared once. The chain recombines TRBV10-3 with TRBJ1-2; 10 bases match TRBD1. The CDR3 sequence is 13 residues long. The germline V gene has CDR1 ENHRY and CDR2 SYGVKD. Losses at the gene ends were 8 bases for V and 4 bases for J; bases not matched to a gene: 4. The CDR3 coding sequence is TGTGCCATCCAGACAGGGGGCAGCTATGGCTACACCTTC. Translation gives CAIQTGGSYGYTF.

The chain carries TRBV7-6 and TRBJ2-7, with TRBD2 matching over 8 bases. Germline V gene lookup returns CDR1 SGHVS and CDR2 FNYEAQ. The J segment lost 6 bases and the V segment lost 1 base, leaving 5 bases of the junction unmatched. The CDR3 covers 14 residues. CDR3 sequence: CASSLEAGVPEQYF. CDR3 coding DNA: TGTGCCAGCAGCTTAGAAGCGGGAGTGCCCGAGCAGTACTTC.